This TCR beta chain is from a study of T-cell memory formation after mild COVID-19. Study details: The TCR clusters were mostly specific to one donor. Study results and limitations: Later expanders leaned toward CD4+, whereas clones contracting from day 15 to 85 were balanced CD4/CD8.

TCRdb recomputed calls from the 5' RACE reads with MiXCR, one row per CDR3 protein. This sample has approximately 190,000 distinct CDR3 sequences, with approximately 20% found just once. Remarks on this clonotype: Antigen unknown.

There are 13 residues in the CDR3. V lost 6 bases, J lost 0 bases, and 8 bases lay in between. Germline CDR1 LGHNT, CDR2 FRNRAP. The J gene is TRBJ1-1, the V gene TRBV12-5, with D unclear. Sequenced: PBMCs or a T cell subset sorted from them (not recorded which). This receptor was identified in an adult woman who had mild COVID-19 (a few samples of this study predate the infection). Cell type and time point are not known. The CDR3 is CASGLSLNTEAFF. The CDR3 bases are TGTGCTAGTGGGCTTAGCTTGAACACTGAAGCTTTCTTT.